These 21 T cell receptor beta chains originate from one sample sequenced in a study of identical twins. From the 5' RACE reads, TCRdb called clonotypes with MiXCR, one entry per CDR3 protein. The sample records fewer than 450,000 distinct CDR3 sequences, approximately 8.8% being singletons. The sequenced material came from naive T cells sorted from blood. The receptor set was obtained from a woman aged 45-65 years in good health.

This clonotype has at least ten counts. The chain combines TRBV11-3 with TRBJ1-3; D unclear. V lost 6 bases to trimming and J lost 4 bases, with 10 bases between them. There are 13 residues in the CDR3. Per germline, CDR1 SGHNT and CDR2 YENEEA. The CDR3 loop is CASSFRWGNTIYF. The CDR3 DNA follows: TGTGCCAGCAGTTTCCGTTGGGGAAACACCATATATTTT.

The CDR3 bases are TGTGCCAGCAGTCCGGACAGGGGAGAGGCAAGTAATGAAAAACTGTTTTTT. It encodes CASSPDRGEASNEKLFF. V usage is TRBV12-3 or TRBV12-4 and J usage is TRBJ1-4, with 9 bases that match TRBD1. The CDR3 runs to 17 residues. Trimming cost V 5 bases and J 4 bases; bases outside gene matches: 11.

This clonotype was recorded many times. V is TRBV29-1 and J is TRBJ2-1; the D gene is possibly TRBD2 (6 bases). The germline CDR1 and CDR2 sequences are SQVTM and ANQGSEA. Deletions cut 7 bases from V and 4 bases from J, with 14 bases between. This CDR3 spans 13 amino acids. CDR3 nucleotides: TGCAGCGCCACGGGGGTTCGGTACAATGAGCAGTTCTTC. This encodes CSATGVRYNEQFF.

This clonotype was picked up a small number of times. The rearrangement uses TRBV6-5 and TRBJ2-5; 7 bases fit TRBD1. The V gene end was trimmed by 10 bases and the J gene end by 4 bases; junction bases not matched to a gene: 6. CDR3 length equals 12 residues. Per germline, CDR1 MNHEY and CDR2 SVGAGI. The CDR3 loop reads CATATGPETQYF. CDR3 coding DNA: TGTGCCACCGCGACAGGGCCAGAGACCCAGTACTTC.

The chain uses TRBV7-9 and TRBJ1-1, with 7 bases aligning to TRBD1. This CDR3 contains 13 residues. Germline values: CDR1 SEHNR, CDR2 FQNEAQ (reference sequence). V lost 10 bases to trimming and J lost 5 bases; unmatched junction nucleotides: 10. The CDR3 region is CATRNRGGTEAFF. The DNA of the CDR3 is TGTGCCACCCGAAACAGGGGCGGAACTGAAGCTTTCTTT.

This clonotype came up a few times. This chain uses TRBV28 with TRBJ2-3; D might be TRBD2 (6 bases). Germline CDR1 is MDHEN and CDR2 is SYDVKM. The CDR3 runs to 17 residues. V lost 7 bases to trimming and J lost 0 bases, with 20 bases between them. The CDR3 here is CASNFLLGGPSTDTQYF. In DNA, the CDR3 is TGTGCCAGCAACTTCCTCCTCGGAGGGCCTAGCACAGATACGCAGTATTTT.

This chain connects TRBV19 to TRBJ1-2; 9 bases are shared with TRBD1. Losses at the gene ends were 5 bases for V and 5 bases for J; bases not matched to a gene: 9. Germline V gene data show CDR1 as LNHDA and CDR2 as SQIVND (reference sequence). This CDR3 is 15 amino acids long. DNA of the CDR3: TGTGCCAGTAGTCCCGGGACAGGGCACCCATATGGCTACACCTTC. Translation gives CASSPGTGHPYGYTF.

The CDR3 sequence is CASSQSVAGVNIQYF. CDR3 DNA: TGTGCCAGCAGCCAATCGGTAGCGGGAGTAAACATTCAGTACTTC. The gene calls are TRBV14 and TRBJ2-4, with 9 bases fitting TRBD2. This CDR3 region has 15 residues. Germline assignment: CDR1 SGHDN and CDR2 FVKESK. V trimming: 2 bases; J trimming: 6 bases; junction bases outside the gene matches: 5. Variable domain in full (rest from reference TRBV14 and TRBJ2-4): EAGVTQFPSHSVIEKGQTVTLRCDPISGHDNLYWYRRVMGKEIKFLLHFVKESKQDESGMPNNRFLAERTGGTYSTLKVQPAELEDSGVYFCASSQSVAGVNIQYFGAGTRLSVL.

This chain connects TRBV7-2 to TRBJ1-1; D is uncertain. Germline V gives CDR1 SGHTA, CDR2 FQGNSA. Between the trimmed V and J ends, which lost 3 bases and 0 bases, there was a span of 17 bases. The CDR3 is 17 amino acids. CDR3 amino acids: CASSFPRSEVMNTEAFF. As DNA, the CDR3 is TGTGCCAGCAGCTTCCCCCGGTCTGAGGTAATGAACACTGAAGCTTTCTTT. The complete variable domain, with remaining parts taken from reference TRBV7-2 and TRBJ1-1, reads GAGVSQSPSNKVTEKGKDVELRCDPISGHTALYWYRQSLGQGLEFLIYFQGNSAPDKSGLPSDRFSAERTGGSVSTLTIQRTQQEDSAVYLCASSFPRSEVMNTEAFFGQGTRLTVV.

The chain recombines TRBV20-1 with TRBJ1-1; 7 nucleotides match TRBD1. The CDR3 runs 14 residues. J lost 1 base, V lost 4 bases, and 6 bases had no gene match. In germline, CDR1 is DFQATT, CDR2 SNEGSKA (reference sequence). This chain's CDR3 is CSATPGGGNTEAFF. CDR3 nucleotides: TGCAGTGCTACTCCAGGGGGTGGGAACACTGAAGCTTTCTTT.

This chain uses TRBV20-1 with TRBJ2-7, with TRBD1 identical over 7 bases. The germline V gene encodes CDR1 DFQATT and CDR2 SNEGSKA (reference sequence). CDR3 size: 13 residues. After removal of 6 bases from V and 2 bases from J, the junction contained 7 bases not matched to a gene. The CDR3 nucleotides are TGCAGTGCCAGGCAGGACAGGCCCTACGAGCAGTACTTC. Translating it yields CSARQDRPYEQYF.

This chain links TRBV20-1 with TRBJ2-1; D is ambiguous. This CDR3 has 13 residues. Per germline, CDR1 DFQATT and CDR2 SNEGSKA (reference sequence). V was pared by 0 bases and J by 8 bases, with 11 bases between. This CDR3 is CSARDRLLHEQFF. The CDR3, as DNA: TGCAGTGCTAGAGATCGGTTGCTACATGAGCAGTTCTTC.

Only a few counts were recorded for this clonotype. This sequence joins TRBV5-1 and TRBJ2-3; 8 nucleotides agree with TRBD1. After removal of 2 bases from V and 5 bases from J, the junction contained 4 bases not matched to a gene. Germline CDR1 reads SGHRS; CDR2 reads YFSETQ. The CDR3 contains 14 residues. The CDR3 is CASSFRTGRDTQYF. As DNA, the CDR3 is TGCGCCAGCAGCTTCAGGACAGGGAGAGATACGCAGTATTTT. The full variable domain, with the rest looked up from reference TRBV5-1 and TRBJ2-3, is KAGVTQTPRYLIKTRGQQVTLSCSPISGHRSVSWYQQTPGQGLQFLFEYFSETQRNKGNFPGRFSGRQFSNSRSEMNVSTLELGDSALYLCASSFRTGRDTQYFGPGTRLTVL.

This clonotype was seen a few times. This chain links TRBV24-1 with TRBJ2-1; a weak D match, TRBD2 (6 bases). Per the germline V gene, CDR1 is KGHDR and CDR2 is SFDVKD. V was clipped by 4 bases and J by 3 bases, with 15 bases between them. The CDR3 is 16 amino acids. The CDR3 DNA is TGTGCCACCAGTGAGGTTACACCGGGGGACTACAATGAGCAGTTCTTC. Its protein is CATSEVTPGDYNEQFF.

This clonotype was counted many times. V gene TRBV24-1 combines with J gene TRBJ1-1; the D is unclear. Germline values: CDR1 KGHDR, CDR2 SFDVKD. The CDR3 runs 13 residues. Between the trimmed V and J ends, which lost 0 bases and 5 bases, there was a span of 6 bases. The DNA of the CDR3 is TGTGCCACCAGTGATTTGGGATTAACTGAAGCTTTCTTT. It encodes CATSDLGLTEAFF.

This clonotype showed up just a few times. V gene TRBV7-8 combines with J gene TRBJ1-5, with 7 bases aligning to TRBD1. Germline CDR1 is SGHVS and CDR2 is FQNEAQ. Trimming at V came to 3 bases and at J to 5 bases, leaving 10 bases not matched to a gene. The length of the CDR3 is 16 residues. CDR3 sequence (DNA): TGTGCCAGCAGCTTCCTCCGGGACAGTGGAGATCAGCCCCAGCATTTT. This translates into CASSFLRDSGDQPQHF.

The V gene is TRBV4-1, the J gene TRBJ2-3, with 12 bases matching TRBD2. V lost 0 bases, J lost 4 bases, and 11 bases stayed unmatched. Germline V gives CDR1 MGHRA, CDR2 YSYEKL. This CDR3 has 19 amino acids. CDR3 protein: CASSQDPLTSGSLADTQYF. The DNA for the CDR3 is TGCGCCAGCAGCCAAGATCCTTTGACTAGCGGGAGTCTGGCAGATACGCAGTATTTT.

Ten or more counts support this clonotype. The CDR3 sequence: CASTLRFGDGYTF. CDR3 nucleotides: TGTGCCAGCACCCTACGTTTCGGGGATGGCTACACCTTC. The V gene is TRBV12-3 or TRBV12-4, the J gene TRBJ1-2; no definite D call. This CDR3 contains 13 residues. V lost 7 bases and J 6 bases, leaving 15 bases between the germline ends.

The chain has TRBV7-9 and TRBJ2-7; D possibly uses TRBD1 or TRBD2 (5 bases each). CDR1 SEHNR and CDR2 FQNEAQ come from the germline V gene (reference sequence). The V gene lost 3 bases and the J gene lost 2 bases, with 8 bases spanning the gap. This CDR3 is built from 13 residues. The CDR3 loop is CASSFPGPYEQYF. For the CDR3, the DNA is TGTGCCAGCAGCTTCCCGGGACCCTACGAGCAGTACTTC.

This clonotype was found a few times. This chain links TRBV5-1 with TRBJ1-1; the D gene is possibly TRBD1 (5 bases). This CDR3 comprises 15 residues. V lost 2 bases, J lost 8 bases, and 19 bases lay in between. Germline CDR1 reads SGHRS; CDR2 reads YFSETQ. CDR3 coding DNA: TGCGCCAGCAGCTTAGCCTCGGGAGGGACTCGGGAAGCTTTCTTT. Residues: CASSLASGGTREAFF.

In DNA form, the CDR3 reads TGTGCCAGCTCACCAAGCAGGGGCACCCCTTACGAGCAGTACGTC. This encodes CASSPSRGTPYEQYV. This rearrangement joins TRBV18 to TRBJ2-7, with D possibly TRBD1 on 6 matching bases. V lost 2 bases to trimming and J lost 4 bases, with 15 bases between them. The germline CDR1 and CDR2 sequences are KGHSH and LQKENI. CDR3 length equals 15 residues.